A single sample is the source of the 26 T cell receptor beta chains below, sequenced in a study of T-cell reconstitution after alpha-beta-depleted transplantation in children. The authors prepared the TCRbeta library with unique molecular identifiers. TCRdb passed the PCR reads through MiXCR, listing each CDR3 protein once. The repertoire holds approximately 500,000 distinct CDR3 sequences, 8% to 11% seen once, with just over 2% in the top ten. This sample comprised PBMCs, obtained before TCRalphabeta/CD19-depleted stem cell transplant. The receptors were gathered from a child aged 2-15 years with inherited bone marrow failure, due to receive a stem cell transplant.

The genes are TRBV7-8 and TRBJ2-7; D is undetermined. Germline V lookup: CDR1 SGHVS, CDR2 FQNEAQ. V was shortened by 4 bases and J by 3 bases, with 10 bases between the two germline ends. This CDR3 is built from 13 residues. Here the CDR3 DNA reads TGTGCCAGCAGCTCTGACGCGATCTACGAGCAGTACTTC. This translates into CASSSDAIYEQYF.

In its sample, this clonotype was seen many times. V and J are TRBV30 and TRBJ1-2, with a weak D call TRBD1 (5 bases). The CDR3 runs to 14 residues. Per germline, CDR1 GTSNPN and CDR2 SVGIG (reference sequence). V was cut by 0 bases and J by 2 bases, with 10 bases left in between. The CDR3 sequence is CAWSVPEGNYGYTF. Here the CDR3 DNA reads TGTGCCTGGAGTGTTCCGGAGGGGAACTATGGCTACACCTTC.

This clonotype showed up just a few times. The chain joins TRBV7-2 to TRBJ2-7; D uncertain. CDR1 SGHTA and CDR2 FQGNSA come from the germline V gene. The CDR3 extends over 14 amino acids. The V end was cut by 2 bases, the J end by 3 bases, with 11 bases between. CDR3 residues: CASSLSGPDYEQYF. In nucleotides, the CDR3 is TGTGCCAGCAGCTTATCCGGCCCTGACTACGAGCAGTACTTC.

This clonotype was seen repeatedly, ten times or more. The chain links TRBV27 to TRBJ2-3, with 12 nucleotides matching TRBD2. Trimming took 2 bases from V and 2 from J; bases not matched to a gene: 11. The CDR3 has 19 amino acids. Germline V gene lookup returns CDR1 MNHEY and CDR2 SMNVEV (reference sequence). CDR3 residues: CASSLEGPGLAGSTDTQYF. The CDR3 DNA sequence: TGTGCCAGCAGTTTAGAGGGTCCCGGACTAGCGGGATCCACAGATACGCAGTATTTT.

This sequence joins TRBV7-2 and TRBJ2-3, with TRBD2 matching over 8 bases. The CDR3 sequence is 16 residues long. V shed 5 bases and J 4 bases; nucleotides not matched to a gene: 11. Germline V gene lookup returns CDR1 SGHTA and CDR2 FQGNSA. The CDR3: CASSPLSGRVADTQYF. Here the CDR3 DNA reads TGTGCCAGCAGCCCCTTGTCCGGGAGGGTGGCAGATACGCAGTATTTT.

This clonotype occurred many times. The rearrangement uses TRBV21-1 and TRBJ2-1; the DNA was not compared with TRBD2, the D call given in the table. TRBV21-1 is assigned pseudogene status. CDR3 size: 16 residues. CDR3 in DNA: TGTGCCAGCAGCCCCCGGACTAGCGGGCGCTACAATGAGCAGTTCTTC. It yields the protein CASSPRTSGRYNEQFF.

This clonotype was seen at least ten times. This chain joins TRBV5-6 and TRBJ1-1, with TRBD1 as a possible D gene (5 bases). Trimming left V 1 base short and J 4 bases short, with 11 bases between. The length of the CDR3 is 14 residues. CDR1 is SGHDT and CDR2 is YYEEEE in the germline V gene. The CDR3 loop reads CASSLLSGTTEAFF. CDR3 coding DNA: TGTGCCAGCAGCTTGTTGTCGGGGACCACTGAAGCTTTCTTT.

This clonotype was picked up many times. This chain uses TRBV28 with TRBJ2-3; D call uncertain. V lost 5 bases and J 1 base, leaving 10 bases between the germline ends. The CDR3 runs to 14 residues. Germline-derived CDR1 and CDR2 are MDHEN and SYDVKM. This CDR3 reads CASSLPEGTDTQYF. The CDR3 DNA follows: TGTGCCAGCAGTCTCCCCGAGGGCACAGATACGCAGTATTTT.

This clonotype came up many times. This sequence joins TRBV25-1 and TRBJ2-7; D is tentatively TRBD1 or TRBD2 (6 bases each). Germline V gene lookup returns CDR1 MGHDK and CDR2 SYGVNS. The CDR3 runs 15 residues. Trimming took off 4 bases at V and 0 bases at J, with 13 bases between the two ends. The CDR3 DNA sequence: TGTGCCAGCAGTGGGGCGGGACAAAGCTCCTACGAGCAGTACTTC. Residues: CASSGAGQSSYEQYF.

This clonotype was counted a few times. The CDR3 region has the DNA TGTGCCAGCAGCCCGGTTAGCCCCCCCGCGGGCTACACCTTC. Its translation: CASSPVSPPAGYTF. The chain links TRBV28 to TRBJ1-2; D remains ambiguous. The CDR3 contains 14 residues. Trimming removed 6 bases at V and 8 bases at J, with 19 bases between. Germline CDR1 MDHEN, CDR2 SYDVKM.

This clonotype has ten or more counts. The chain recombines TRBV5-5 with TRBJ2-7, with 11 positions matching TRBD1. The germline CDR1 and CDR2 sequences are SGHKS and YYEKEE (reference sequence). Unmatched junction bases numbered 4, after V lost 0 bases and J lost 5 bases. CDR3 size: 15 residues. The CDR3 here is CASSLGDRGKNEQYF. The CDR3 coding sequence is TGTGCCAGCAGCTTGGGGGACAGGGGGAAGAACGAGCAGTACTTC.

This clonotype was counted a few times. V is TRBV15 and J is TRBJ2-3; no clear D. V gave up 1 base and J gave up 0 bases, with 11 bases separating them. CDR3 length: 16 amino acids. Germline V lookup: CDR1 LNHNV, CDR2 YYDKDF (reference sequence). The CDR3 is CATSRGDHVSTDTQYF. The CDR3 region has the DNA TGTGCCACCAGCAGAGGCGATCACGTCAGCACAGATACGCAGTATTTT.

This clonotype was seen ten or more times. V and J are TRBV5-4 and TRBJ2-1; possibly TRBD1 or TRBD2 for D (5 bases each). The germline V and J ends were trimmed by 6 bases and 2 bases, with 24 bases remaining between them. The CDR3 loop spans 18 amino acids. CDR1 is SGHNT and CDR2 is YYREEE in the germline V gene (reference sequence). CDR3 in DNA: TGTGCCAGCATGTCCCTTAGCGTTGGGGGAGAACCCTACAATGAGCAGTTCTTC. Encoded protein: CASMSLSVGGEPYNEQFF.

The rearrangement uses TRBV20-1 and TRBJ2-3; possible D gene TRBD2, 5 bases. Trimming took 5 bases from V and 3 from J, leaving 18 bases between them. This CDR3 is built from 15 residues. The germline V gene has CDR1 DFQATT and CDR2 SNEGSKA (reference sequence). The DNA of the CDR3 is TGCAGTGCTGTCGAGAGCAGGAGGTCGACAGATACGCAGTATTTT. Protein sequence: CSAVESRRSTDTQYF.

This clonotype showed up just once. This could be a read error, since a much larger clone is one nucleotide away. This sequence joins TRBV20-1 and TRBJ1-5; 8 bases line up with TRBD1. The germline gives CDR1 DFQATT, CDR2 SNEGSKA (reference sequence). The CDR3 is 14 amino acids. The CDR3 loop is CSASDRGAAQRQHF. The CDR3 DNA reads TGCAGTGCTAGCGACAGGGGCGCGGCCCAGCGCCAGCATTTT.

In this sample, this clonotype turned up a few times. This chain uses TRBV19 with TRBJ2-1, with TRBD2 matching over 8 bases. This CDR3 comprises 16 residues. The J segment lost 4 bases and the V segment lost 6 bases, leaving 11 bases of the junction unmatched. Germline-derived CDR1 and CDR2 are LNHDA and SQIVND (reference sequence). CDR3: CASRTLAEDIYNEQFF. DNA of the CDR3: TGTGCCAGTAGAACACTAGCGGAGGACATTTACAATGAGCAGTTCTTC.

This clonotype has a count of ten or more. V usage is TRBV20-1 and J usage is TRBJ2-3; D unclear. CDR3 length equals 13 residues. CDR1 is DFQATT, CDR2 SNEGSKA, per germline (reference sequence). The ends were cut back, 3 bases at V and 3 bases at J, with 10 bases in the middle. As DNA, the CDR3 is TGCAGTGCTAGGCCTCGCAAGACAGATACGCAGTATTTT. It yields the protein CSARPRKTDTQYF.

This clonotype has at least ten counts. The chain combines TRBV29-1 with TRBJ2-7, with no clear D. With 4 bases removed from V and 4 bases from J, the gap between germline ends came to 8 bases. The CDR3 runs 11 residues. Germline-derived CDR1 and CDR2 are SQVTM and ANQGSEA. CDR3 residues: CSVGGDYEQYF. The CDR3 DNA is TGCAGCGTTGGGGGTGATTACGAGCAGTACTTC.

This clonotype was counted ten times or more. The chain combines TRBV6-5 with TRBJ2-7, with D hard to call. Germline CDR1 MNHEY, CDR2 SVGAGI. The CDR3 totals 15 residues. V lost 0 bases and J lost 6, with 15 bases in between. Here the CDR3 reads CASSYSIVGKGEQYF. The CDR3 nucleotides are TGTGCCAGCAGTTACTCGATTGTGGGAAAAGGCGAGCAGTACTTC.

As regards this clonotype: A much larger clone is a single base away; this may be a read error. The chain joins TRBV5-5 to TRBJ2-3; D is undetermined. Trimming removed 2 bases at V and 2 bases at J, with 12 bases between. Germline V CDR1 and CDR2: SGHKS, YYEKEE (reference sequence). The CDR3 has 15 residues. The CDR3 nucleotides read TGTGCCAGCAGCTTCTATGAGAGATTCACAGATACGCAGTATTTT. Its protein product is CASSFYERFTDTQYF.

The table lists this clonotype with a few counts. V is TRBV7-9 and J is TRBJ2-3, with TRBD2 matching 7 bases. V lost 5 bases and J lost 2; bases outside the gene matches: 10. This CDR3 contains 16 residues. Germline V CDR1 and CDR2: SEHNR, FQNEAQ (reference sequence). Written as DNA, the CDR3 is TGTGCCAGCAGCGAACTGGGCGGGAGTCTCACAGATACGCAGTATTTT. Translated: CASSELGGSLTDTQYF.

The chain couples TRBV5-1 to TRBJ2-2, with 9 bases identical to TRBD2. Germline V gene data show CDR1 as SGHRS and CDR2 as YFSETQ. The CDR3 has 15 amino acids. V was clipped by 3 bases and J by 5 bases; unmatched bases: 5. The chain's CDR3 is CASSYSGRETGELFF. Written as DNA, the CDR3 is TGCGCCAGCAGCTATAGCGGGAGAGAGACCGGGGAGCTGTTTTTT.

At least ten counts were recorded for this clonotype. The chain recombines TRBV20-1 with TRBJ2-2, with 8 bases aligning to TRBD2. Per the germline V gene, CDR1 is DFQATT and CDR2 is SNEGSKA (reference sequence). V dropped 3 bases and J dropped 5; count of bases not matched to a gene: 8. This CDR3 has 15 residues. CDR3 residues: CSASLLAGGTGELFF. CDR3 in DNA: TGCAGTGCTAGCCTCCTTGCGGGAGGAACCGGGGAGCTGTTTTTT.

This clonotype occurred many times. The chain uses TRBV5-1 and TRBJ2-7; D is perhaps TRBD2 (5 bases). The CDR3 contains 14 residues. V lost 4 bases, J lost 4 bases, and 15 bases lay in between. The V gene's germline CDR1 is SGHRS and CDR2 YFSETQ. The CDR3 region is CASSPLTEGYEQYF. CDR3 sequence (DNA): TGCGCCAGCAGCCCTTTGACCGAGGGATACGAGCAGTACTTC. Filled out from reference TRBV5-1 and TRBJ2-7, the complete variable domain reads KAGVTQTPRYLIKTRGQQVTLSCSPISGHRSVSWYQQTPGQGLQFLFEYFSETQRNKGNFPGRFSGRQFSNSRSEMNVSTLELGDSALYLCASSPLTEGYEQYFGPGTRLTVT.

This clonotype was found many times. This rearrangement joins TRBV25-1 to TRBJ1-4; 9 bases align to TRBD1. The CDR3 spans 13 residues. Unmatched junction bases numbered 1, after V lost 6 bases and J lost 5 bases. CDR1 is MGHDK, CDR2 SYGVNS, per germline. The DNA for the CDR3 is TGTGCCAGCAGGGGACAGGGCAATGAAAAACTGTTTTTT. Translated: CASRGQGNEKLFF.

This clonotype was counted many times. This chain joins TRBV4-3 and TRBJ2-7, with a weak D call TRBD1 (6 bases). Trimming cost V 1 base and J 4 bases, with 11 bases left between them. The V gene's germline CDR1 is LGHNA and CDR2 YSLEER. The CDR3 runs to 14 residues. The CDR3 loop is CASSQALGAYEQYF. CDR3 sequence (DNA): TGCGCCAGCAGCCAAGCGCTGGGGGCATACGAGCAGTACTTC.